This entry features one T cell receptor beta chain sequence. Per the authors' pipeline: Reference gene primer amplification gave estimated nucleated cell counts. Produced via immunoSEQ multiplex PCR; TCRdb's table is partial and in-frame only. D and trimming were read from the DNA, whereas the V and J calls and clone size are those reported in that table. The sample holds more than 35,000 clones, 70% to 90% seen once. Per germline, CDR1 LNHDA and CDR2 SQIVND (reference sequence). CDR3 length: 14 amino acids. Trimming removed 4 bases from V and 0 bases from J; junction bases left unmatched: 3. The sample belongs to a study of blood T cell repertoires in COVID-19. Study summary: COVID-19 samples from acute and convalescent phases originated in the United States, Italy and Spain. T cells, B-cell-depleted T cells, or PBMCs supplied cDNA or gDNA.

The sequence derives from a human donor in a cohort sampled during active COVID-19. The chain recombines TRBV19 with TRBJ2-7; 7 bases are a match to TRBD1. Sequencing used peripheral blood. In DNA form, the CDR3 reads TGTGCCAGTAGTACAAGGGACAGCTCCTACGAGCAGTACTTC. Residues: CASSTRDSSYEQYF.